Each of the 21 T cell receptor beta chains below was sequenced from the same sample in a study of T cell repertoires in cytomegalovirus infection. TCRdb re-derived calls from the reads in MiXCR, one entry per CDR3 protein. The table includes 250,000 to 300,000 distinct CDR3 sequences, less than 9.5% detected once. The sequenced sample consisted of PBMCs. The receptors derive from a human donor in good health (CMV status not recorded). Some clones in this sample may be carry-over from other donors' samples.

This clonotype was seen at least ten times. The CDR3 sequence: CASTRDRGGVISGYTF. As DNA, the CDR3 is TGTGCCAGCACCAGGGACAGGGGCGGAGTGATTTCTGGCTACACCTTC. V usage is TRBV7-2 and J usage is TRBJ1-2, with 10 bases that match TRBD1. The CDR3 totals 16 residues. V was clipped by 7 bases and J by 7 bases; unmatched bases: 15. The germline V gene has CDR1 SGHTA and CDR2 FQGNSA.

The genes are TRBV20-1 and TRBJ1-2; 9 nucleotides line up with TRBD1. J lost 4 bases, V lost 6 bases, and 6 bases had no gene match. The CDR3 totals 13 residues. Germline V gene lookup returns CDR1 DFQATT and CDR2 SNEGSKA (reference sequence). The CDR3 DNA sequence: TGCAGTGCCCCATTGGACAGGGGCTATGGCTACACCTTC. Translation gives CSAPLDRGYGYTF.

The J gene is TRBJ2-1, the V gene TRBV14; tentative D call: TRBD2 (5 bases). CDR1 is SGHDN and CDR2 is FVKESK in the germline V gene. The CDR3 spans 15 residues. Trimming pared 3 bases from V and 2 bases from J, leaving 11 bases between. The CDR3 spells CASSHPEATYNEQFF. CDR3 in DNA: TGTGCCAGCAGCCACCCGGAGGCAACCTACAATGAGCAGTTCTTC.

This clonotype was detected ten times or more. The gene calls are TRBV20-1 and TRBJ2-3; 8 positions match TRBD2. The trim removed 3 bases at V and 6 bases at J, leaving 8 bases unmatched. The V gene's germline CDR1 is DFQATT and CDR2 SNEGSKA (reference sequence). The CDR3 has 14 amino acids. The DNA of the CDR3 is TGCAGTGCTAGTTTCGCGGGAGGAATTGATACGCAGTATTTT. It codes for CSASFAGGIDTQYF.

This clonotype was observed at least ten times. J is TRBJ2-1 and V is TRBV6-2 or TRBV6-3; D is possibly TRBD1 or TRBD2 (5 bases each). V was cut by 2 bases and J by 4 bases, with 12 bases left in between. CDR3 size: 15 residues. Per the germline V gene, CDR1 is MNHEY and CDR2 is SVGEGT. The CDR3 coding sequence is TGTGCCAGCAGTTACGGGGGACCCCCGTACAATGAGCAGTTCTTC. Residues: CASSYGGPPYNEQFF.

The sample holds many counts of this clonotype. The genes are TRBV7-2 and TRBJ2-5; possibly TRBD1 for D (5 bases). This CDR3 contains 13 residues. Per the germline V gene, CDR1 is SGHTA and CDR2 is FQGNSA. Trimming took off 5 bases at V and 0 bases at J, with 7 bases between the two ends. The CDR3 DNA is TGTGCCAGCAGCCCAGGGAACCAAGAGACCCAGTACTTC. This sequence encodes CASSPGNQETQYF.

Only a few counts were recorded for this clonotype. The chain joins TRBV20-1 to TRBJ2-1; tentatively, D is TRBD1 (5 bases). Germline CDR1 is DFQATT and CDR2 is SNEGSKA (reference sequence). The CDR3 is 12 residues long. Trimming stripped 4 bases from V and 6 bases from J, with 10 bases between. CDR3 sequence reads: CSANQGSNEQFF. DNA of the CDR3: TGCAGTGCTAATCAGGGCTCCAATGAGCAGTTCTTC.

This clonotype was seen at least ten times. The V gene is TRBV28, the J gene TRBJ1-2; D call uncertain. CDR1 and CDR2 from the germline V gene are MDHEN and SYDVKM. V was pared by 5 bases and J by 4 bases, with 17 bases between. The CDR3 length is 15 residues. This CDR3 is CASSTHFRVPYGYTF. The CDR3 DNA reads TGTGCCAGCAGTACTCATTTTCGGGTGCCCTATGGCTACACCTTC.

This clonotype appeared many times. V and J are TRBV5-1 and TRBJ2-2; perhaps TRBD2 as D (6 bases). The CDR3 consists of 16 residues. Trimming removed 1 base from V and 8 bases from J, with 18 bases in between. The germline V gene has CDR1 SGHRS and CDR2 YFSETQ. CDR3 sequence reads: CASSLTEGVPGGELFF. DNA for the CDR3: TGCGCCAGCAGCTTGACGGAGGGAGTCCCCGGAGGGGAGCTGTTTTTT.

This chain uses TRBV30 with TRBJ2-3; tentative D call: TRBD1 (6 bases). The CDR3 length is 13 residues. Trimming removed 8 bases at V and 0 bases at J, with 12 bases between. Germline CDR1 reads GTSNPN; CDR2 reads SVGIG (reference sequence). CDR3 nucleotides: TGTGCCCAGGGGCTACTTAGCACAGATACGCAGTATTTT. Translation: CAQGLLSTDTQYF.

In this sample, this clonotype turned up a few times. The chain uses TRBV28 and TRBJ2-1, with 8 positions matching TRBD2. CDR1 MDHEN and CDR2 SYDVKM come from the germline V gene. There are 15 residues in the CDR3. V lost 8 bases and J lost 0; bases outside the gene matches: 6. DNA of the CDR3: TGTGCCAGCGCGTTAGCGGGGAGCTCCTACAATGAGCAGTTCTTC. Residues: CASALAGSSYNEQFF.

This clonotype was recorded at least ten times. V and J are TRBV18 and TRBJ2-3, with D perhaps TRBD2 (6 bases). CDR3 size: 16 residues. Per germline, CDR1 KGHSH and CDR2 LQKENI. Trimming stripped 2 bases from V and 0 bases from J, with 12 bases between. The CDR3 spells CASSPGLGGSTDTQYF. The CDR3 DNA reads TGTGCCAGCTCACCAGGGCTAGGAGGGAGCACAGATACGCAGTATTTT.

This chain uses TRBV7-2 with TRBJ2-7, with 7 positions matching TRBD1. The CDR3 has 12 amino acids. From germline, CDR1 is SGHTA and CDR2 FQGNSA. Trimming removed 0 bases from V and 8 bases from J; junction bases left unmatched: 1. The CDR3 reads CASSLAGGQQYF. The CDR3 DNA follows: TGTGCCAGCAGCTTAGCAGGGGGCCAGCAGTACTTC.

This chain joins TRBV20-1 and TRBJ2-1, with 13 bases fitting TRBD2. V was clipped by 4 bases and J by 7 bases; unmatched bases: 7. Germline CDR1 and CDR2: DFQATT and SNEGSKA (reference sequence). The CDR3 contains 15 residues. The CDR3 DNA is TGCAGTGCTACCCAGACTAGCGGGAGGTCGAATGAGCAGTTCTTC. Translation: CSATQTSGRSNEQFF.

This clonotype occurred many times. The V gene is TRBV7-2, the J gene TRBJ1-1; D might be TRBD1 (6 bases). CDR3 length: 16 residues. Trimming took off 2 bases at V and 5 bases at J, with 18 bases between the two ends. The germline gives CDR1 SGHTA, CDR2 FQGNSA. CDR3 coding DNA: TGTGCCAGCAGCTTATCGGTTTTGGGGGCTGGGACTGAAGCTTTCTTT. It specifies CASSLSVLGAGTEAFF. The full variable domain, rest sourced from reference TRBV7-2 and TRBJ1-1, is GAGVSQSPSNKVTEKGKDVELRCDPISGHTALYWYRQSLGQGLEFLIYFQGNSAPDKSGLPSDRFSAERTGGSVSTLTIQRTQQEDSAVYLCASSLSVLGAGTEAFFGQGTRLTVV.

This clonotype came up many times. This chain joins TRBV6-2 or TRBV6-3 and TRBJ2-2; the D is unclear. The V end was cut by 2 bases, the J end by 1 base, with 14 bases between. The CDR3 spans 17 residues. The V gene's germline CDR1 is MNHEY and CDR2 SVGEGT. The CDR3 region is CASSYPSGRLNTGELFF. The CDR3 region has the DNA TGTGCCAGCAGTTACCCCTCCGGCAGATTGAACACCGGGGAGCTGTTTTTT.

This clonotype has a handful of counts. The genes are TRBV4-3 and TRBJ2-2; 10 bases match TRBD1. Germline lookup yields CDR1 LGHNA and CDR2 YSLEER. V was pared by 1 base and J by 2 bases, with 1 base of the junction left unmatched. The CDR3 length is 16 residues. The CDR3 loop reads CASSQGQGANTGELFF. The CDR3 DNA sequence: TGCGCCAGCAGCCAAGGACAGGGGGCAAACACCGGGGAGCTGTTTTTT.

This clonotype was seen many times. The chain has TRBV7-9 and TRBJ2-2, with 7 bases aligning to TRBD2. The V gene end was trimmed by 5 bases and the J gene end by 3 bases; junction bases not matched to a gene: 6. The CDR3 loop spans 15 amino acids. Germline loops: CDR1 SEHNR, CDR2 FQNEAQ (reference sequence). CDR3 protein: CASSRGLGDTGELFF. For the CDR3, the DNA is TGTGCCAGCAGCCGAGGACTAGGTGACACCGGGGAGCTGTTTTTT.

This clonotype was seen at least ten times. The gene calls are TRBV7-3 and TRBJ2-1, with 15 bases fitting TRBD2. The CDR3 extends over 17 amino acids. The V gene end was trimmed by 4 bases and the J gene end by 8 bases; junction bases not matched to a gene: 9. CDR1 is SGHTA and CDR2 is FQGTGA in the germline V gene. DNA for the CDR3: TGTGCCAGCAGCTCCCCGGGACTAGCGGGGGGTAAGGATGAGCAGTTCTTC. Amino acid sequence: CASSSPGLAGGKDEQFF.

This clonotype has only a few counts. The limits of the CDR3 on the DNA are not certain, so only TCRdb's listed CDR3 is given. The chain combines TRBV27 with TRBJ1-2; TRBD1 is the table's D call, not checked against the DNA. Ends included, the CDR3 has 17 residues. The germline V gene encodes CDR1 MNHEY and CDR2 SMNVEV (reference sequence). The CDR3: CASSTSSRGLTGYGYTF.

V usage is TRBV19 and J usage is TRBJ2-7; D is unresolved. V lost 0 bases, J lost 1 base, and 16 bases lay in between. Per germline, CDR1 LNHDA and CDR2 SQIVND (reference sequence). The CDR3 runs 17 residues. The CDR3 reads CASSIDTVHKVSYEQYF. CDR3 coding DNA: TGTGCCAGTAGTATAGACACAGTTCATAAAGTGTCCTACGAGCAGTACTTC.